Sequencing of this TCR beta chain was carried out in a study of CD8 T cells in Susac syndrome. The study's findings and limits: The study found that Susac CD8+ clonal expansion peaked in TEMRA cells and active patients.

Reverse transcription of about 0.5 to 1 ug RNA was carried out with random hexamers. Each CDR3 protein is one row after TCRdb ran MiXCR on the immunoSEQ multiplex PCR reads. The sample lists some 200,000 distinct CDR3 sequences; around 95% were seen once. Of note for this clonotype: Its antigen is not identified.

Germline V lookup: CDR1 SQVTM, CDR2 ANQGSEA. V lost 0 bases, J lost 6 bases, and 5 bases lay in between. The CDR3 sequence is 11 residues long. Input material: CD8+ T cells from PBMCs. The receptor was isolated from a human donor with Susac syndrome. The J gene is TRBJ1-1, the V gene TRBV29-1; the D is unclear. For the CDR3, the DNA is TGCAGCGTTGAAGAAAGCCCTGAAGCTTTCTTT. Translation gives CSVEESPEAFF. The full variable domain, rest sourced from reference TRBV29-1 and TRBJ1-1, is SAVISQKPSRDICQRGTSLTIQCQVDSQVTMMFWYRQQPGQSLTLIATANQGSEATYESGFVIDKFPISRPNLTFSTLTVSNMSPEDSSIYLCSVEESPEAFFGQGTRLTVV.